This entry is about one T cell receptor beta chain. This sample is drawn from a study of shared T cell receptors in the human thymus. Only in-frame clones appear in the TCRdb table, and some are missing; sequencing was by immunoSEQ multiplex PCR. The data show just under 550,000 clones, approximately 80% seen once. Trimming cost V 1 base and J 4 bases; bases outside gene matches: 10. CDR3 length: 17 residues. In germline, CDR1 is MGHRA, CDR2 YSYEKL. This sample also belongs to another study, concerning human thymus T cells. As that study records: Seemingly biased V and J gene usage marked thymic and blood repertoires.

The sample was thymocytes. The chain couples TRBV4-1 to TRBJ2-5, with TRBD2 matching 9 bases. This clonotype was obtained from a boy under two years old with a congenital heart defect. CDR3 region: CASSQGLGGRARETQYF. In DNA, the CDR3 is TGCGCCAGCAGCCAAGGCTTGGGCGGGAGGGCCAGAGAGACCCAGTACTTC.